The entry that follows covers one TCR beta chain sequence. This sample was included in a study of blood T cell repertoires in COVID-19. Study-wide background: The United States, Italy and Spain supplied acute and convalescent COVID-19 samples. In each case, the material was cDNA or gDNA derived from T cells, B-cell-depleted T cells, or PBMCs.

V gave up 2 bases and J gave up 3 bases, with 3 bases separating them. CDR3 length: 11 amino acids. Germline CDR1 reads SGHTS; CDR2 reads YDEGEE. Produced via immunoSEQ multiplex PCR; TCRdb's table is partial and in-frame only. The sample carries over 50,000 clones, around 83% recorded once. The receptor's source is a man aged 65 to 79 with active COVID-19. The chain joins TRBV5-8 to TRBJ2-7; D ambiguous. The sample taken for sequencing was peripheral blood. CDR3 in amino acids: CASSFNYEQYF. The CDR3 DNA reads TGTGCCAGCAGCTTCAACTACGAGCAGTACTTC.